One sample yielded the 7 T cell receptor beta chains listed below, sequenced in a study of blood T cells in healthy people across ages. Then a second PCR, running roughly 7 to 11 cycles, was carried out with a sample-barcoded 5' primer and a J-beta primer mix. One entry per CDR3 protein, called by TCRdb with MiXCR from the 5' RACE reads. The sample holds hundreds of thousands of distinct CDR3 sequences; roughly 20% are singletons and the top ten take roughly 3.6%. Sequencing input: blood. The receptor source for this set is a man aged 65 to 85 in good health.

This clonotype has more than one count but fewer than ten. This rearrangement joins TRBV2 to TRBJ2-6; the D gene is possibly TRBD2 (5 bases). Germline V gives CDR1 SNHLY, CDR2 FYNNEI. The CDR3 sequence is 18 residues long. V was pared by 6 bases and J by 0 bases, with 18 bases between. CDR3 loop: CASRPPWGEDSGANVLTF. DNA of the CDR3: TGTGCCAGCAGGCCTCCGTGGGGAGAGGACTCTGGGGCCAACGTCCTGACTTTC.

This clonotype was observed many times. CDR3 region: CASSLVSTSGNTIYF. The CDR3 nucleotides are TGTGCCAGCAGCTTAGTGTCTACCTCTGGAAACACCATATATTTT. This chain links TRBV7-9 with TRBJ1-3, with D uncertain. This CDR3 spans 15 amino acids. The germline V gene has CDR1 SEHNR and CDR2 FQNEAQ (reference sequence). Trimming cost V 1 base and J 0 bases, with 7 bases left between them.

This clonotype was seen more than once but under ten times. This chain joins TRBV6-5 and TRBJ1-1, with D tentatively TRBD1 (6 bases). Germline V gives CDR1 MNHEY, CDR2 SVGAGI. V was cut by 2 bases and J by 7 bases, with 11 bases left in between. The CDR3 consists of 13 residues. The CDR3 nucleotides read TGTGCCAGCAGTTACACAGTGGACAGTGAAGCTTTCTTT. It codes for CASSYTVDSEAFF.

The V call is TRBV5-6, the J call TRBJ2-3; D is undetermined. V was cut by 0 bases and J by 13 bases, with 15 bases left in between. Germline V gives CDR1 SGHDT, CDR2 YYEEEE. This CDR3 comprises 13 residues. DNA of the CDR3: TGTGCCAGCAGCTTGGCCAAGAGAAGCGTGAAGTATTTT. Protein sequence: CASSLAKRSVKYF.

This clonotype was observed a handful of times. The CDR3 loop is CASGRDRASSYEQYF. DNA for the CDR3: TGTGCCAGCGGTAGAGACAGGGCGAGCTCCTACGAGCAGTACTTC. The chain employs TRBV6-6 and TRBJ2-7, with 7 bases matching TRBD1. CDR3 size: 15 residues. Germline V gene sequence: CDR1 MNHNY, CDR2 SVGAGI (reference sequence). J was trimmed by 0 bases and V by 8 bases; bases with no gene match: 10.

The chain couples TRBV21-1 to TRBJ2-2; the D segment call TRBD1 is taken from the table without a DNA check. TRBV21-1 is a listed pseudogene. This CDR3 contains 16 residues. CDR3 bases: TGTGCCAGCAGCCCCAGGACAGGGAGTCCCACCGGGGAGCTGTTTTTT. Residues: CASSPRTGSPTGELFF.

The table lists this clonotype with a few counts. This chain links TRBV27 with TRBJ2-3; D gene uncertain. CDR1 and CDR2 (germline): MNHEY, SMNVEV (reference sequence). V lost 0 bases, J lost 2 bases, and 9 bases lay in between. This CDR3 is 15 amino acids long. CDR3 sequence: CASSLSGSLTDTQYF. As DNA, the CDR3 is TGTGCCAGCAGTTTATCGGGCAGTCTCACAGATACGCAGTATTTT.